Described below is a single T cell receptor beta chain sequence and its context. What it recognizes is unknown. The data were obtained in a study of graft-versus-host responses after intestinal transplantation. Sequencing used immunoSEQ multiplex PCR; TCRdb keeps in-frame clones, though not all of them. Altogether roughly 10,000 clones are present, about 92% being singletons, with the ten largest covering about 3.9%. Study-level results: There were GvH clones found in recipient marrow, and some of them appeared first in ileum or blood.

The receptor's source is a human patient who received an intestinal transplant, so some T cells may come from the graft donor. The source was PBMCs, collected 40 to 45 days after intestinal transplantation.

The CDR3 coding sequence is TGTGCCATCAGATACGAGCACAAGAACACTGAAGCTTTCTTT. It encodes CAIRYEHKNTEAFF. This sequence joins TRBV10-3 and TRBJ1-1; D unresolved. The CDR3 is made up of 14 amino acids. With 6 bases removed from V and 1 base from J, the gap between germline ends came to 12 bases. CDR1 ENHRY and CDR2 SYGVKD come from the germline V gene.